The rows below give T cell receptor beta chains drawn from one sample of a study of CD8 T cells in Susac syndrome. Via MiXCR, TCRdb re-called the immunoSEQ multiplex PCR reads, giving one row per CDR3 protein. The sample records under 150,000 distinct CDR3 sequences, about 90% being singletons. Sequences were obtained from CD8+ T cells from PBMCs. All receptors come from a human donor with multiple sclerosis. CDR3s include the opening cysteine and the closing phenylalanine or tryptophan. A D gene is named only where the DNA matches it firmly. Only part of the rows carry a size: once, few, many, or a class if the clone is expanded.

J | length | size | D | V | CDR3 | DNA
TRBJ1-5 | 14 | - | - | TRBV9 | CASSLYGDNQPQHF | TGTGCCAGCAGCCTTTACGGAGACAATCAGCCCCAGCATTTT
TRBJ2-1 | 10 | - | - | TRBV12-5 | CASGSNEQFF | TGTGCTAGTGGTAGCAATGAGCAGTTCTTC
TRBJ2-4 | 15 | - | - | TRBV29-1 | CSVESGGAAKNIQYF | TGCAGCGTTGAGAGTGGCGGGGCGGCCAAAAACATTCAGTACTTC
TRBJ1-2 | 13 | - | - | TRBV27 | CATLKVGEEGYTF | TGTGCCACCCTGAAGGTGGGGGAGGAAGGCTACACCTTC
TRBJ1-1 | 14 | - | - | TRBV27 | CASRDGGGNTEAFF | TGTGCCAGCAGGGACGGGGGGGGGAACACTGAAGCTTTCTTT
TRBJ2-1 | 13 | - | TRBD2 | TRBV19 | CASRLAGVDEQFF | TGTGCCAGTAGACTAGCGGGAGTCGATGAGCAGTTCTTC
TRBJ1-5 | 12 | - | - | TRBV7-9 | CASSVQGSPQHF | TGTGCCAGCAGCGTACAGGGTTCGCCCCAGCATTTT
TRBJ1-1 | 14 | - | - | TRBV15 | CATSTHGTVDEAFF | TGTGCCACCAGCACACACGGGACCGTCGATGAAGCTTTCTTT
TRBJ2-3 | 14 | - | TRBD1 | TRBV20-1 | CSAMDREWTDTQYF | TGCAGTGCAATGGACAGGGAATGGACAGATACGCAGTATTTT
TRBJ1-2 | 18 | - | TRBD1 | TRBV2 | CASSTTNRDRLTNYGYTF | TGTGCCAGCAGCACCACTAACCGGGACAGGTTGACTAACTATGGCTACACCTTC
TRBJ2-1 | 13 | - | - | TRBV19 | CASKVNSYNEQFF | TGTGCCAGTAAAGTAAACTCCTACAATGAGCAGTTCTTC
TRBJ2-7 | 14 | - | - | TRBV9 | CASSPGAITHEQYF | TGTGCCAGCAGCCCAGGGGCGATCACCCACGAGCAGTACTTC
TRBJ2-7 | 14 | - | - | TRBV27 | CASSLWQSSYEQYF | TGTGCCAGCAGTTTATGGCAGAGCTCCTACGAGCAGTACTTC
TRBJ2-1 | 15 | once | - | TRBV15 | CATSRSRETYNEQFF | TGTGCCACCAGCAGAAGCAGGGAAACCTACAATGAGCAGTTCTTC
TRBJ2-1 | 15 | - | - | TRBV15 | CATSRDWGGRNEQFF | TGTGCCACCAGCAGAGATTGGGGGGGCCGCAATGAGCAGTTCTTC
TRBJ1-5 | 12 | - | - | TRBV15 | CATSNSNQPQHF | TGTGCCACCAGTAATAGCAATCAGCCCCAGCATTTT
TRBJ1-1 | 11 | - | - | TRBV30 | CAWSVQFEAFF | TGTGCCTGGAGTGTACAGTTTGAAGCTTTCTTT
TRBJ1-2 | 11 | - | - | TRBV29-1 | CSVGRSDGYTF | TGCAGCGTTGGACGTTCAGACGGCTACACCTTC
TRBJ2-5 | 13 | - | TRBD1 | TRBV7-9 | CASSTRDRETQYF | TGTGCCAGCAGCACCCGGGACAGGGAGACCCAGTACTTC
TRBJ1-2 | 15 | - | TRBD1 | TRBV29-1 | CSVVPQTGFGYGYTF | TGCAGCGTTGTCCCACAGACAGGGTTCGGCTATGGCTACACCTTC